This T cell receptor (beta chain) was found in a study of molecular identifiers for immune sequencing clone quantification. The wider study: In replicates, RNA from around 20,000 or 100,000 naive CD8 cells was divided five ways and four parts were sequenced.

TCRdb re-derived calls from the PCR reads in MiXCR, one entry per CDR3 protein. The sample yields under 350,000 distinct CDR3 sequences, roughly 23% seen once. This clonotype was picked up a small number of times. This CDR3 comprises 14 residues. Germline lookup yields CDR1 MGHRA and CDR2 YSYEKL. The ends were cut back, 3 bases at V and 0 bases at J, with 9 bases in the middle. The clonotype comes from a human donor in good health. Some libraries in this study had Jurkat cell RNA spiked in. The sequencing sample was made of naive CD8+ T cells from blood, with Jurkat cell RNA spiked in. The sample's subset: FACS-sorted CD8+CD4-CCR7+CD45RA+ naive T cells. The rearrangement uses TRBV4-1 and TRBJ2-7; weak D call: TRBD2 (5 bases). As DNA, the CDR3 is TGCGCCAGCAGCCAGTTCCGGGACTCCTACGAGCAGTACTTC. Translation: CASSQFRDSYEQYF.